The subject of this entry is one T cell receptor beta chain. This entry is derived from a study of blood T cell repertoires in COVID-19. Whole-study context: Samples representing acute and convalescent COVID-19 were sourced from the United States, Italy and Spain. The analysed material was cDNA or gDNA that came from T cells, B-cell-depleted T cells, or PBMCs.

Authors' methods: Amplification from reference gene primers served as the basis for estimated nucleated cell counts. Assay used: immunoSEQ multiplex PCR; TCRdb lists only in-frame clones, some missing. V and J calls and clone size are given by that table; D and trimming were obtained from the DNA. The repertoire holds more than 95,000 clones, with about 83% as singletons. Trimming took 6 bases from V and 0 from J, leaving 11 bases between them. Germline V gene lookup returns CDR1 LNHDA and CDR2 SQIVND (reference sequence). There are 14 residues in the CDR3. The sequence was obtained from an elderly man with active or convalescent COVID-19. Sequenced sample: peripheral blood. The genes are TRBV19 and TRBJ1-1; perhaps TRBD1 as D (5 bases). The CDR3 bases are TGTGCCAGTAGATGGGACTTCATGAACACTGAAGCTTTCTTT. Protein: CASRWDFMNTEAFF.